These 20 T cell receptor beta chains came from one sample sequenced in a study of T-cell memory formation after mild COVID-19. In TCRdb, the 5' RACE reads were re-called with MiXCR into one record per CDR3 protein. The sample records under 250,000 distinct CDR3 sequences, 15% being singletons. The sample consisted of PBMCs or a T cell subset sorted from them (not recorded which). Source of these receptors: an adult woman who had mild COVID-19 (a few samples of this study predate the infection). Cell type and time point are not known.

V is TRBV12-3 or TRBV12-4 and J is TRBJ2-6; D not resolved. The CDR3 consists of 11 residues. With 6 bases removed from V and 13 bases from J, the gap between germline ends came to 10 bases. The CDR3 region is CASSFRPVLTF. The CDR3 bases are TGTGCCAGCAGCTTCCGCCCGGTCCTGACTTTC.

The chain joins TRBV12-3 or TRBV12-4 to TRBJ2-5; 9 nucleotides agree with TRBD2. V gave up 5 bases and J gave up 0 bases; unmatched junction bases: 4. The length of the CDR3 is 15 residues. CDR3 residues: CASSATSGYQETQYF. CDR3 sequence (DNA): TGTGCCAGCAGTGCAACTAGCGGGTACCAAGAGACCCAGTACTTC.

V and J are TRBV19 and TRBJ1-6; 10 bases line up with TRBD1. This CDR3 comprises 16 residues. Germline V CDR1 and CDR2: LNHDA, SQIVND (reference sequence). The J segment lost 8 bases and the V segment lost 5 bases, leaving 9 bases of the junction unmatched. The DNA of the CDR3 is TGTGCCAGTAGTGTTTTAACCGGGACAGGGGATTCACCCCTCCACTTT. This gives the protein CASSVLTGTGDSPLHF.

The chain recombines TRBV12-3 or TRBV12-4 with TRBJ2-7; D remains unclear. The CDR3 totals 13 residues. V was clipped by 7 bases and J by 4 bases, with 14 bases between them. CDR3 sequence: CASTLQPRYEQYF. The CDR3 DNA reads as TGTGCCAGCACCCTTCAACCTAGGTACGAGCAGTACTTC.

The V and J genes are TRBV2 and TRBJ2-7; D not certain. The CDR3 totals 13 residues. Trimming pared 6 bases from V and 2 bases from J, leaving 11 bases between. Germline CDR1 is SNHLY and CDR2 is FYNNEI. This CDR3 is CASSPDPPYEQYF. CDR3 nucleotide sequence: TGTGCCAGCAGCCCCGACCCCCCCTACGAGCAGTACTTC. Combining the CDR3 with reference TRBV2 and TRBJ2-7 gives the whole variable domain EPEVTQTPSHQVTQMGQEVILRCVPISNHLYFYWYRQILGQKVEFLVSFYNNEISEKSEIFDDQFSVERPDGSNFTLKIRSTKLEDSAMYFCASSPDPPYEQYFGPGTRLTVT.

V gene TRBV7-2 combines with J gene TRBJ1-1, with D uncertain. The CDR3 runs 13 residues. Germline-derived CDR1 and CDR2 are SGHTA and FQGNSA. With 5 bases removed from V and 8 bases from J, the gap between germline ends came to 15 bases. CDR3: CASSQWEGREAFF. The CDR3 nucleotides read TGTGCCAGCAGCCAATGGGAGGGTAGGGAAGCTTTCTTT.

This clonotype appeared a few times. The chain uses TRBV20-1 and TRBJ1-5, with D uncertain. The CDR3 runs 14 residues. V gave up 5 bases and J gave up 4 bases, with 15 bases separating them. CDR1 and CDR2 from the germline V gene are DFQATT and SNEGSKA (reference sequence). CDR3 sequence reads: CSADESGRNQPQHF. The CDR3 region has the DNA TGCAGTGCTGATGAGAGTGGACGGAATCAGCCCCAGCATTTT.

This chain uses TRBV6-4 with TRBJ2-3; D gene ambiguous. V was clipped by 2 bases and J by 2 bases, with 5 bases between them. CDR1 MRHNA and CDR2 SNTAGT come from the germline V gene. The CDR3 totals 13 residues. The CDR3 region has the DNA TGTGCCAGCAGTGACAGGAACACAGATACGCAGTATTTT. Encoded protein: CASSDRNTDTQYF.

The sample holds a few counts of this clonotype. The chain joins TRBV29-1 to TRBJ2-1; TRBD2 aligns across 9 bases. J lost 7 bases, V lost 5 bases, and 6 bases had no gene match. Germline V lookup: CDR1 SQVTM, CDR2 ANQGSEA. The CDR3 runs to 13 residues. CDR3 residues: CSVSGRWENEQFF. Here the CDR3 DNA reads TGCAGCGTTAGCGGGAGGTGGGAGAATGAGCAGTTCTTC.

V usage is TRBV11-2 and J usage is TRBJ1-6, with 7 positions matching TRBD1. V was pared by 3 bases and J by 8 bases, with 7 bases of the junction left unmatched. The length of the CDR3 is 15 residues. Per germline, CDR1 SGHAT and CDR2 FQNNGV. CDR3: CASSFDRVGDSPLHF. CDR3 DNA: TGTGCCAGCAGCTTCGACAGGGTTGGTGATTCACCCCTCCACTTT.

The chain has TRBV12-3 or TRBV12-4 and TRBJ1-1; possibly TRBD1 for D (5 bases). The germline V and J ends were trimmed by 2 bases and 1 base, with 11 bases remaining between them. The CDR3 is made up of 15 amino acids. As DNA, the CDR3 is TGTGCCAGCAGTTTAAAGGGGTCGGGGAACACTGAAGCTTTCTTT. Protein: CASSLKGSGNTEAFF.

The rearrangement links TRBV5-4 to TRBJ2-5; 7 bases are shared with TRBD2. With V trimmed by 1 base and J by 5 bases, 8 bases remained unmatched. Germline V CDR1 and CDR2: SGHNT, YYREEE (reference sequence). The CDR3 runs to 15 residues. The CDR3 here is CASSLSAGSRETQYF. The CDR3 DNA reads TGTGCCAGCAGCTTGTCAGCGGGGTCGAGGGAGACCCAGTACTTC.

This chain joins TRBV2 and TRBJ2-1; 11 bases are shared with TRBD1. CDR1 SNHLY and CDR2 FYNNEI come from the germline V gene. V trimming: 5 bases; J trimming: 6 bases; junction bases outside the gene matches: 9. This CDR3 comprises 16 residues. The CDR3 sequence is CASSIHPGTGGNEQFF. CDR3 DNA sequence: TGTGCCAGCAGTATACATCCCGGGACAGGGGGCAATGAGCAGTTCTTC. The complete variable domain, with remaining parts taken from reference TRBV2 and TRBJ2-1, reads EPEVTQTPSHQVTQMGQEVILRCVPISNHLYFYWYRQILGQKVEFLVSFYNNEISEKSEIFDDQFSVERPDGSNFTLKIRSTKLEDSAMYFCASSIHPGTGGNEQFFGPGTRLTVL.

The chain links TRBV20-1 to TRBJ1-1; 8 bases agree with TRBD1. The CDR3 is 13 amino acids. V lost 5 bases to trimming and J lost 0 bases; unmatched junction nucleotides: 2. Germline V gives CDR1 DFQATT, CDR2 SNEGSKA (reference sequence). The CDR3 protein is CSAGQGMNTEAFF. The CDR3 nucleotides read TGCAGTGCTGGACAGGGTATGAACACTGAAGCTTTCTTT.

The gene calls are TRBV7-9 and TRBJ1-6; perhaps TRBD1 as D (5 bases). With 6 bases removed from V and 7 bases from J, the gap between germline ends came to 13 bases. The CDR3 is made up of 14 amino acids. Germline V gives CDR1 SEHNR, CDR2 FQNEAQ (reference sequence). The CDR3 DNA reads as TGTGCCAGCAGTCCCCAGGGAGGCAATTCACCCCTCCACTTT. Translating it yields CASSPQGGNSPLHF.

The chain joins TRBV20-1 to TRBJ1-5; 7 bases agree with TRBD1. V trimming: 5 bases; J trimming: 4 bases; junction bases outside the gene matches: 5. The CDR3 is made up of 13 amino acids. Germline lookup yields CDR1 DFQATT and CDR2 SNEGSKA (reference sequence). CDR3 in amino acids: CSAPTGANQPQHF. Written as DNA, the CDR3 is TGCAGTGCTCCTACAGGGGCGAATCAGCCCCAGCATTTT.

This clonotype was observed at least ten times. The genes are TRBV6-1 and TRBJ2-2; D possibly corresponds to TRBD1 (6 bases). V was pared by 6 bases and J by 5 bases, with 7 bases between. Germline V gene data show CDR1 as MNHNS and CDR2 as SASEGT. This CDR3 is 12 amino acids long. DNA of the CDR3: TGTGCCAGCAGGCAGGGGACCGGGGAGCTGTTTTTT. It is translated as CASRQGTGELFF.

This clonotype showed up just a few times. The CDR3 here is CASSGPVGSGANVLTF. The CDR3 DNA reads as TGCGCCAGCAGCGGACCAGTCGGCTCTGGGGCCAACGTCCTGACTTTC. The chain couples TRBV5-1 to TRBJ2-6; D gene ambiguous. The CDR3 runs to 16 residues. Trimming took 4 bases from V and 0 from J, leaving 11 bases between them. Germline V CDR1 and CDR2: SGHRS, YFSETQ.

V and J are TRBV5-1 and TRBJ2-1; 9 nucleotides align to TRBD2. The junction had 8 bases not matched to a gene; V was cut back by 4 bases and J by 0 bases. CDR1 and CDR2 (germline): SGHRS, YFSETQ. This CDR3 is 17 amino acids long. The CDR3 loop is CASSLGGGALSYNEQFF. The CDR3 DNA reads as TGCGCCAGCAGCCTTGGCGGGGGGGCCCTCTCCTACAATGAGCAGTTCTTC.

This rearrangement joins TRBV7-2 to TRBJ2-5; D is undetermined. The CDR3 sequence is 12 residues long. V lost 5 bases and J lost 5, with 9 bases in between. Germline CDR1 is SGHTA and CDR2 is FQGNSA. DNA for the CDR3: TGTGCCAGCAGCACACAACGCGAGACCCAGTACTTC. Translated: CASSTQRETQYF.